Listed below are T cell receptor beta chains from one sample, sequenced in a study of post-analysis software for immune sequencing data. Using its own MiXCR run on the PCR reads, TCRdb lists one record per CDR3 protein. This table holds about 180,000 distinct CDR3 sequences, around 30% found once. The sequenced sample was blood. These receptors were collected from a girl aged 10-17 years with multiple sclerosis. Both conserved end residues are part of each CDR3. A D gene is named only where the DNA matches it firmly. Size tells how often a clone was seen (once, few, many) or the class of an expanded clone, and some rows leave it out.

clone_size d_call j_call v_call cdr3_aa cdr3_nt
NA TRBD1 TRBJ1-1 TRBV20-1 CRGTGQAYSEAFF TGCAGAGGAACGGGACAGGCTTATTCTGAAGCTTTCTTT
NA NA TRBJ1-5 TRBV3-1 CASSPTGSDQPQHF TGTGCCAGCAGCCCAACAGGGAGTGATCAGCCCCAGCATTTT
NA NA TRBJ1-3 TRBV5-1 CASSSSVPMTAGNTIYF TGCGCCAGCAGCTCCTCTGTCCCTATGACAGCAGGAAACACCATATATTTT
many NA TRBJ2-7 TRBV20-1 CSASRGVGEQYF TGCAGTGCTAGCAGGGGTGTGGGCGAGCAGTACTTC
NA NA TRBJ2-7 TRBV9 CASSVDPDTWSSYEQYF TGTGCCAGCAGCGTAGATCCTGACACCTGGAGCTCCTACGAGCAGTACTTC
many TRBD1 TRBJ1-4 TRBV12-3/TRBV12-4 CASSRDRVDEKLFF TGTGCCAGCAGCCGGGACAGAGTGGATGAAAAACTGTTTTTT
few NA TRBJ2-1 TRBV5-1 CASSLGGHEQFF TGCGCCAGCAGCTTGGGGGGCCATGAGCAGTTCTTC
few NA TRBJ2-1 TRBV12-3/TRBV12-4 CASSFHGSQADEQFF TGTGCCAGCAGTTTTCACGGTAGCCAGGCCGATGAGCAGTTCTTC
many NA TRBJ1-5 TRBV4-2 CASSQDRQGGNQPQHF TGTGCCAGCAGCCAAGATCGTCAGGGAGGCAATCAGCCCCAGCATTTT
NA NA TRBJ2-7 TRBV15 CATSRDRSGAMYEQYF TGTGCCACCAGCAGAGATCGGTCGGGAGCGATGTACGAGCAGTACTTC
NA NA TRBJ2-3 TRBV5-1 CASGRDRPTDTQYF TGCGCCAGCGGGCGGGACCGACCTACAGATACGCAGTATTTT
few TRBD1 TRBJ1-2 TRBV29-1 CSVVSQGAIYGYTF TGCAGCGTTGTGTCCCAGGGGGCTATCTATGGCTACACCTTC
few NA TRBJ2-7 TRBV14 CASSQDLGGEQYF TGTGCCAGCAGCCAAGATCTAGGGGGCGAGCAGTACTTC
few TRBD1 TRBJ2-4 TRBV28 CASLGGTGKDGTKNIQYF TGTGCCAGCCTGGGAGGGACAGGGAAAGATGGAACCAAAAACATTCAGTACTTC
few NA TRBJ1-6 TRBV20-1 CSADAGRPTNSPLHF TGCAGTGCTGACGCGGGACGCCCGACCAATTCACCCCTCCACTTT
few NA TRBJ2-3 TRBV2 CASSERQGISDTQYF TGTGCCAGCAGTGAACGGCAGGGAATTTCCGATACGCAGTATTTT
few TRBD1 TRBJ1-6 TRBV18 CASSGTGNSPLHF TGTGCCAGCTCAGGGACAGGGAATTCACCCCTCCACTTT
NA TRBD2 TRBJ2-5 TRBV3-1 CASSQAREQYF TGTGCCAGCAGCCAAGCGCGGGAGCAGTACTTC
NA TRBD2 TRBJ2-3 TRBV19 CASSILAGEGDTQYF TGTGCCAGTAGTATCCTAGCGGGAGAGGGGGATACGCAGTATTTT
few NA TRBJ2-1 TRBV7-2 CASSLSNYNEQFF TGTGCCAGCAGCCTGAGCAACTACAATGAGCAGTTCTTC
few TRBD2 TRBJ2-7 TRBV6-5 CASTTGGVTTEQYF TGTGCCAGCACCACGGGGGGAGTAACGACCGAGCAGTACTTC